This T cell receptor (beta chain) was sequenced in a study of patients and donors after allogeneic stem cell transplantation. This clonotype has more than one count but fewer than ten. TCRdb used MiXCR to reprocess the RT-PCR reads, holding one entry per CDR3 protein. The repertoire includes 410,000 or so distinct CDR3 sequences, roughly 16% of them detected once, and less than 8.5% sits in the top ten. Trimming removed 7 bases from V and 4 bases from J, with 16 bases in between. This CDR3 spans 14 amino acids. Per the germline V gene, CDR1 is SGHVS and CDR2 is FQNEAQ. This sequence joins TRBV7-8 and TRBJ1-2; D gene unclear. The clonotype originates from a human donor who was either an allogeneic HSCT recipient or a stem cell or donor lymphocyte infusion donor (not recorded which). It is not recorded whose cells these are; they may come from a transplant donor. Sequencing was carried out using blood, either unsorted or a sorted T cell fraction (not recorded which). CDR3 region: CASNPINPLYGYTF. In DNA form, the CDR3 reads TGTGCCAGCAACCCCATCAACCCTCTCTATGGCTACACCTTC.